Given below is one T cell receptor beta chain in context. The antigen remains undetermined. The entry originates in a study of vaccination effects on CD4 cells after COVID-19. Clones were read by immunoSEQ multiplex PCR, and TCRdb kept only the in-frame ones, dropping some. The sample contains roughly 34,000 clones, about four fifths of which appear only once. ViraFEST assay sequencing came after antigen-specific CD4+ T cells were expanded with viral peptide pools. An approximately ten-day culture period preceded the isolation of CD4+ T cells. Participants were vaccinated with two doses of either the BNT162b2 or mRNA-1273 vaccine. Approximately 2 million PBMC were placed in each well, which was supplemented with 10 IU/ml IL-2 and about 10 ug/ml peptides. Germline assignment: CDR1 SGHRS and CDR2 YFSETQ. V was pared by 2 bases and J by 2 bases, with 10 bases between. The CDR3 has 15 residues.

The receptor comes from a human donor who received a COVID-19 vaccine. Some clones in this sample may be carry-over from other donors' samples. The chain is built from TRBV5-1 and TRBJ2-2, with unresolved D. The specimen was CD4+ T cells from PBMCs cultured with HCoV-NL63 spike peptides, collected after COVID-19 vaccination. CDR3 in amino acids: CASSFEPPNTGELFF. CDR3 bases: TGCGCCAGCAGCTTTGAGCCACCAAACACCGGGGAGCTGTTTTTT.